This T cell receptor (beta chain) comes out of a study of T cells in Graves' hyperthyroidism and ophthalmopathy. The study's findings and limits: In simple terms, a model built on 13 V-J features told ophthalmopathy apart from stable hyperthyroidism.

Germline-derived CDR1 and CDR2 are SSHAT and FNYEAQ (reference sequence). With V trimmed by 6 bases and J by 4 bases, 5 bases remained unmatched. The CDR3 spans 16 residues. This clonotype was detected many times. Its antigen is still unknown. Amplification of TCR beta CDR3 regions used RNA as the template. The primer set for the first-round RT-PCR of the TCR CDR3 was HTBI. Via MiXCR, TCRdb re-called the multiplex PCR reads, giving one row per CDR3 protein. The sample consists of 500,000 to 750,000 distinct CDR3 sequences, approximately 14% of them appearing once. The origin of this receptor is a woman aged 18-29 years with Graves' ophthalmopathy. Material: blood. V and J are TRBV7-7 and TRBJ2-1; 14 bases align to TRBD2. The CDR3 bases are TGTGCCAGCAGTTTGGGGACTAGCGGGAGTTACAATGAGCAGTTCTTC. The encoded protein is CASSLGTSGSYNEQFF.